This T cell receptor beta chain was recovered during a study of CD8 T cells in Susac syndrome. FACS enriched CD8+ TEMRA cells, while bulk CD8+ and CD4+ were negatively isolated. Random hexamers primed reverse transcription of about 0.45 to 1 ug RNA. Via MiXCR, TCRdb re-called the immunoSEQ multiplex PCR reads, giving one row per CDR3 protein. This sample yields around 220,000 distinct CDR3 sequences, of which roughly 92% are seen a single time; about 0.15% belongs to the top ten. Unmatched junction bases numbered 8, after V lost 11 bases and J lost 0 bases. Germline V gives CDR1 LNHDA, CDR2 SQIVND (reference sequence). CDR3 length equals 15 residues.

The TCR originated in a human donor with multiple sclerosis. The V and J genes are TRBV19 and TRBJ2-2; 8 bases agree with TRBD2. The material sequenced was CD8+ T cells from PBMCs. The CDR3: CAASLAGTNTGELFF. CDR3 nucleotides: TGTGCCGCCTCCTTAGCGGGAACGAACACCGGGGAGCTGTTTTTT.